This section outlines one T cell receptor beta chain sequence together with its context. This CDR3 region has 16 residues. Germline V gene lookup returns CDR1 SGHRS and CDR2 YFSETQ. V was clipped by 0 bases and J by 2 bases; unmatched bases: 6. The data originate from a study of T-cell memory formation after mild COVID-19. cDNA libraries for TCR alpha and TCR beta, carrying sample barcodes and UMIs, came from 5'RACE with constant-segment primers. TCRdb reprocessed the 5' RACE reads via MiXCR and lists one record per CDR3 protein. Here the sample spans 400,000 to 500,000 distinct CDR3 sequences, 24% being singletons.

V and J are TRBV5-1 and TRBJ2-3; 7 bases line up with TRBD1. Sample: PBMCs or a T cell subset sorted from them (not recorded which). This clonotype was obtained from an adult woman who had mild COVID-19 (a few samples of this study predate the infection). Cell type and time point are not known. The CDR3 sequence: CASSLEGARATDTQYF. CDR3 bases: TGCGCCAGCAGCTTGGAGGGGGCGCGGGCCACAGATACGCAGTATTTT.